A selection of T cell receptor beta chains follows, all from one sample in a study of early T cells in non-severe SARS-CoV-2 infection. Each CDR3 protein is one row after TCRdb ran MiXCR on the 5' RACE reads. The sample lists tens of thousands of distinct CDR3 sequences, roughly 5.4% occurring once. The source was whole blood, collected at baseline. The receptors were gathered from an adult who was a healthcare worker with PCR-confirmed SARS-CoV-2 infection or an uninfected control (not recorded which). CDR3s include the opening cysteine and the closing phenylalanine or tryptophan. D genes are given only for firm matches. For some rows the clone size is stated as once, few or many, or as a class when expanded; others skip it.

J gene,D gene,clone size,V gene,CDR3 protein,CDR3 DNA
TRBJ2-7,.,medium-sized,TRBV27,CASSPGQLGYEQYF,TGTGCCAGCAGTCCCGGACAGCTAGGCTACGAGCAGTACTTC
TRBJ2-1,TRBD2,many,TRBV3-1,CASSQVAGVRNEQFF,TGTGCCAGCAGCCAAGTAGCGGGAGTTCGGAATGAGCAGTTCTTC
TRBJ1-6,.,many,TRBV18,CASSPVAGTDSPLHF,TGTGCCAGCTCCCCAGTGGCTGGAACGGATTCACCCCTCCACTTT
TRBJ1-6,.,.,TRBV6-5,CASSKQGTDSPLHF,TGTGCCAGCAGTAAACAGGGAACAGATTCACCCCTCCACTTT
TRBJ2-7,TRBD1,many,TRBV30,CAWGDRVRDEQYF,TGTGCCTGGGGAGACAGGGTCCGTGACGAGCAGTACTTC
TRBJ2-2,.,many,TRBV7-8,CASSHEQDTGQDAGELFF,TGTGCCAGCAGTCACGAGCAGGACACCGGCCAGGATGCCGGGGAGCTGTTTTTT
TRBJ2-1,TRBD2,many,TRBV4-3,CASSQGLATYNEQFF,TGCGCCAGCAGCCAGGGACTAGCGACCTACAATGAGCAGTTCTTC
TRBJ2-1,.,many,TRBV7-9,CASSLASRDEQFF,TGTGCCAGCAGCTTAGCGAGCAGGGATGAGCAGTTCTTC
TRBJ2-2,TRBD1,.,TRBV15,CATSRQGGNTGELFF,TGTGCCACCAGCCGACAGGGCGGGAACACCGGGGAGCTGTTTTTT
TRBJ1-1,.,many,TRBV9,CASSGGHRRNTEAFF,TGTGCCAGCAGCGGGGGACACCGGAGGAACACTGAAGCTTTCTTT
TRBJ2-1,.,many,TRBV6-1,CASSYKQGHNEQFF,TGTGCCAGCAGTTATAAACAGGGACACAATGAGCAGTTCTTC
TRBJ2-1,TRBD1,few,TRBV18,CASSVFPGQGNEQFF,TGTGCCAGCTCAGTATTTCCGGGACAGGGTAATGAGCAGTTCTTC
TRBJ2-1,TRBD2,few,TRBV5-1,CASTHGGRAAGDEQFF,TGCGCCAGCACCCACGGAGGGAGGGCTGCCGGGGATGAGCAGTTCTTC
TRBJ2-3,.,many,TRBV7-9,CAYMLTDTQYF,TGTGCCTACATGCTCACAGATACGCAGTATTTT
TRBJ2-7,TRBD1,.,TRBV5-1,CASSQSAGQGGEQYF,TGCGCCAGCAGCCAATCCGCAGGACAGGGTGGCGAGCAGTACTTC
TRBJ2-1,TRBD1,few,TRBV2,CASGPGGQGPKSSYNEQFF,TGTGCCAGCGGTCCAGGGGGACAGGGCCCTAAGAGCTCCTACAATGAGCAGTTCTTC
TRBJ2-7,TRBD2,many,TRBV5-1,CASSLGAGAAYEQYF,TGCGCCAGCAGCTTGGGAGCGGGAGCTGCCTACGAGCAGTACTTC
TRBJ2-5,.,.,TRBV7-9,CASSLEGQETQYF,TGTGCCAGCAGCTTAGAGGGGCAAGAGACCCAGTACTTC
TRBJ1-5,TRBD1,many,TRBV12-3/TRBV12-4,CASSPTGGLQPQHF,TGTGCCAGCAGTCCTACAGGGGGACTCCAGCCCCAGCATTTT
TRBJ2-3,TRBD2,many,TRBV6-5,CASSSQRERGTDTQYF,TGTGCCAGCAGTTCGCAGCGGGAGAGGGGCACAGATACGCAGTATTTT